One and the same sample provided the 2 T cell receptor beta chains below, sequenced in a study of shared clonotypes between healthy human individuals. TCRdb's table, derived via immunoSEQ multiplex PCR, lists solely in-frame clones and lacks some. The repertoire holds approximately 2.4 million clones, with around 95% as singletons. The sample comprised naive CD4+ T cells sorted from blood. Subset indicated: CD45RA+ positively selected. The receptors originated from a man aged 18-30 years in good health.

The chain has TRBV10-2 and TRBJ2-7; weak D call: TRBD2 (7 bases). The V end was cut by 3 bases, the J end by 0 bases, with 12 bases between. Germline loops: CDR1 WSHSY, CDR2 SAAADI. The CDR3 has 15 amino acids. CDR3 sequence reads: CASSDRGALSYEQYF. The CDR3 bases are TGCGCCAGCAGTGATCGGGGGGCACTCTCCTACGAGCAGTACTTC.

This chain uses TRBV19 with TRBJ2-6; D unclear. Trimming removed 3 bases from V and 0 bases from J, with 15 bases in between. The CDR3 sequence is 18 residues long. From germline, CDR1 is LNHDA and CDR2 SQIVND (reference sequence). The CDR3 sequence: CASSMSVWTLSGANVLTF. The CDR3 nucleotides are TGTGCCAGTAGTATGTCGGTTTGGACCCTCTCTGGGGCCAACGTCCTGACTTTC.